Listed here are 27 T cell receptor beta chains from one sample, sequenced in a study of patients and donors after allogeneic stem cell transplantation. TCRdb analysed the RT-PCR reads with MiXCR anew, one entry per CDR3 protein. The sample contains around 31,000 distinct CDR3 sequences, 6.5% to 7% of which appear only once. The source material was blood, either unsorted or a sorted T cell fraction (not recorded which). These receptors came from a human donor who was either an allogeneic HSCT recipient or a stem cell or donor lymphocyte infusion donor (not recorded which). It is not recorded whose cells these are; they may come from a transplant donor.

This clonotype was observed a handful of times. The chain joins TRBV12-3 or TRBV12-4 to TRBJ2-3; 7 bases agree with TRBD1. The CDR3 contains 14 residues. V lost 6 bases, J lost 3 bases, and 6 bases stayed unmatched. CDR3 amino acids: CASSIDRATDTQYF. In DNA form, the CDR3 reads TGTGCCAGCAGCATTGACAGGGCAACAGATACGCAGTATTTT.

This clonotype was observed at least ten times. The gene calls are TRBV24-1 and TRBJ2-3, with D perhaps matching TRBD1 (6 bases). The CDR3 totals 13 residues. V lost 4 bases, J lost 6 bases, and 10 bases lay in between. Per the germline V gene, CDR1 is KGHDR and CDR2 is SFDVKD. The CDR3 sequence: CATSDTDRDTQYF. CDR3 DNA sequence: TGTGCCACCAGTGACACCGACAGGGATACGCAGTATTTT.

The sample holds a few counts of this clonotype. The chain recombines TRBV12-3 or TRBV12-4 with TRBJ2-7; D tentatively fits TRBD1 or TRBD2 (7 bases each). Trimming took 6 bases from V and 0 from J, leaving 24 bases between them. The CDR3 contains 18 residues. The CDR3 here is CASSVGSSIRGGSYEQYF. The CDR3 coding sequence is TGTGCCAGCAGCGTCGGTTCAAGCATCAGGGGGGGCTCCTACGAGCAGTACTTC.

With regard to this clonotype: A much larger clone is a single base away; this may be a read error. The chain links TRBV28 to TRBJ2-7; a weak D match, TRBD1 (6 bases). Trimming pared 4 bases from V and 6 bases from J, leaving 13 bases between. The length of the CDR3 is 13 residues. CDR1 is MDHEN and CDR2 is SYDVKM in the germline V gene. DNA of the CDR3: TGTGCCAGCAGTTGGGGGCAGTTCTTCGAGCAGTACTTC. It codes for CASSWGQFFEQYF.

This clonotype turned up a few times. This chain uses TRBV7-6 with TRBJ2-5; 8 bases are a match to TRBD1. CDR3 size: 15 residues. With 1 base clipped from V and 2 bases from J, the junction kept 3 bases outside the gene matches. CDR1 is SGHVS, CDR2 FNYEAQ, per germline. CDR3 protein: CASSLGQGRQETQYF. The CDR3 region has the DNA TGTGCCAGCAGCTTAGGACAGGGGCGTCAAGAGACCCAGTACTTC.

This clonotype was detected ten times or more. The rearrangement links TRBV12-3 or TRBV12-4 to TRBJ2-2; 7 bases agree with TRBD1. The CDR3 loop spans 15 amino acids. The junction had 7 bases not matched to a gene; V was cut back by 2 bases and J by 7 bases. CDR3 in DNA: TGTGCCAGCAGTTTATCCCAGGGGGAGATCGGGGAGCTGTTTTTT. Its protein is CASSLSQGEIGELFF.

This clonotype was seen repeatedly, ten times or more. CDR3 in amino acids: CASSLGRYQPQHF. As DNA, the CDR3 is TGTGCCAGCAGTTTAGGGCGGTATCAGCCCCAGCATTTT. The chain links TRBV6-5 to TRBJ1-5; D is undetermined. Between the trimmed V and J ends, which lost 4 bases and 5 bases, there was a span of 9 bases. CDR3 length: 13 residues. The V gene's germline CDR1 is MNHEY and CDR2 SVGAGI.

The chain recombines TRBV9 with TRBJ2-5, with TRBD2 identical over 13 bases. V trimming: 0 bases; J trimming: 5 bases; junction bases outside the gene matches: 7. The CDR3 runs to 17 residues. From germline, CDR1 is SGDLS and CDR2 YYNGEE. The DNA of the CDR3 is TGTGCCAGCAGCGTAGGACCGGGACTAGCGGGACGGGAGACCCAGTACTTC. This codes for CASSVGPGLAGRETQYF.

This clonotype was seen at least ten times. The chain employs TRBV4-2 and TRBJ2-2; D might be TRBD2 (5 bases). Germline V gene sequence: CDR1 LGHNA, CDR2 YNFKEQ. The CDR3 consists of 17 residues. Trimming shortened V by 5 bases and J by 12 bases, and 28 bases separated the two germline ends. CDR3 coding DNA: TGTGCCAGCAGCTGGGCCCCCTCGCGCTTAACACCGGGGAAGCTGTTTTTT. Its protein is CASSWAPSRLTPGKLFF.

This clonotype was seen many times. V usage is TRBV10-3 and J usage is TRBJ2-2; 9 nucleotides align to TRBD1. Trimming took 3 bases from V and 4 from J; bases not matched to a gene: 6. Germline CDR1 ENHRY, CDR2 SYGVKD. The CDR3 spans 16 residues. CDR3 bases: TGTGCCATCAGTGATTCCATGGGACAGGGCACCGGGGAGCTGTTTTTT. Amino acid sequence: CAISDSMGQGTGELFF.

This clonotype has ten or more counts. J is TRBJ2-5 and V is TRBV29-1, with 8 positions matching TRBD2. With V trimmed by 7 bases and J by 1 base, 8 bases remained unmatched. The CDR3 is 14 amino acids. The germline gives CDR1 SQVTM, CDR2 ANQGSEA. The CDR3 DNA reads as TGCAGCGCAAGTCGGACTAGCAGCCAAGAGACCCAGTACTTC. Its protein is CSASRTSSQETQYF.

The table lists this clonotype with many counts. The J gene is TRBJ1-2, the V gene TRBV27; unclear D gene. CDR1 MNHEY and CDR2 SMNVEV come from the germline V gene (reference sequence). The CDR3 runs 13 residues. V was trimmed by 4 bases and J by 4 bases, leaving 10 bases between them. The CDR3: CASSSTVRYGYTF. In DNA, the CDR3 is TGTGCCAGCAGTTCGACGGTGCGCTATGGCTACACCTTC.

This clonotype has ten or more counts. The rearrangement joins TRBV14 to TRBJ1-4, with D maybe TRBD1 (6 bases). The CDR3 spans 18 residues. Germline values: CDR1 SGHDN, CDR2 FVKESK. V lost 4 bases, J lost 4 bases, and 22 bases lay in between. CDR3 region: CASSRNMGPGDLNEKLFF. As DNA, the CDR3 is TGTGCCAGCAGCCGAAACATGGGACCAGGGGACCTTAATGAAAAACTGTTTTTT.

The chain carries TRBV11-2 and TRBJ2-5; D is undetermined. V dropped 0 bases and J dropped 4 bases, with 12 bases sitting between them. This CDR3 has 15 residues. From germline, CDR1 is SGHAT and CDR2 FQNNGV. The CDR3 loop is CASSLERGGTETQYF. As DNA, the CDR3 is TGTGCCAGCAGCTTAGAGAGAGGTGGCACAGAGACCCAGTACTTC.

This clonotype was observed a handful of times. The gene calls are TRBV19 and TRBJ2-5; D might be TRBD1 or TRBD2, each matching 5 bases. Germline V gives CDR1 LNHDA, CDR2 SQIVND (reference sequence). V dropped 5 bases and J dropped 4 bases, with 11 bases sitting between them. The CDR3 totals 13 residues. The CDR3 bases are TGTGCCAGTAGTGCCGGGACCCTAGAGACCCAGTACTTC. It is translated as CASSAGTLETQYF.

The V call is TRBV12-3 or TRBV12-4, the J call TRBJ2-1; TRBD2 agrees at 10 bases. V was pared by 7 bases and J by 7 bases, with 13 bases of the junction left unmatched. There are 16 residues in the CDR3. The CDR3, as DNA: TGTGCCAGCATCTACTCTAGCGGGAGAGGGCCTAATGAGCAGTTCTTC. It codes for CASIYSSGRGPNEQFF.

V usage is TRBV6-2 or TRBV6-3 and J usage is TRBJ2-7, with 7 bases identical to TRBD2. CDR3 size: 20 residues. V dropped 0 bases and J dropped 2; count of bases not matched to a gene: 19. CDR1 is MNHEY and CDR2 is SVGEGT in the germline V gene. The CDR3 loop is CASSYSIPKETPSGTYEQYF. Here the CDR3 DNA reads TGTGCCAGCAGTTACTCGATCCCGAAGGAAACGCCTAGCGGTACCTACGAGCAGTACTTC.

The V gene is TRBV25-1, the J gene TRBJ1-1; TRBD1 is a possible D gene (6 bases). V lost 1 base and J lost 7, with 13 bases in between. The length of the CDR3 is 14 residues. The germline V gene encodes CDR1 MGHDK and CDR2 SYGVNS. Here the CDR3 reads CASSEWGAGNEAFF. CDR3 DNA: TGTGCCAGCAGTGAATGGGGGGCCGGGAATGAAGCTTTCTTT.

This clonotype has a count of ten or more. CDR3 nucleotides: TGCAGTGCTAGAAGACTAGCGGGAGTGTATGAGCAGTTCTTC. This encodes CSARRLAGVYEQFF. J is TRBJ2-1 and V is TRBV20-1; TRBD2 aligns across 12 bases. The CDR3 is made up of 14 amino acids. The J segment lost 8 bases and the V segment lost 2 bases, leaving 4 bases of the junction unmatched. Germline V lookup: CDR1 DFQATT, CDR2 SNEGSKA (reference sequence).

V gene TRBV30 combines with J gene TRBJ1-3; D is undetermined. CDR3 length: 12 amino acids. V dropped 0 bases and J dropped 4 bases, with 4 bases sitting between them. Germline CDR1 reads GTSNPN; CDR2 reads SVGIG (reference sequence). The CDR3 loop is CAWSVTGNTIYF. The CDR3 nucleotides are TGTGCCTGGAGTGTAACCGGAAACACCATATATTTT.

This clonotype has only a few counts. The chain employs TRBV4-2 and TRBJ2-7; D gene unclear. This CDR3 has 13 residues. Per germline, CDR1 LGHNA and CDR2 YNFKEQ. V was pared by 0 bases and J by 7 bases, with 10 bases between. This chain's CDR3 is CASSQDTSREQYF. In nucleotides, the CDR3 is TGTGCCAGCAGCCAAGATACCAGTAGGGAGCAGTACTTC.

This clonotype was observed many times. The V and J genes are TRBV5-1 and TRBJ2-7; a weak D match, TRBD1 (6 bases). V dropped 4 bases and J dropped 3 bases, with 11 bases sitting between them. This CDR3 has 13 amino acids. Germline-derived CDR1 and CDR2 are SGHRS and YFSETQ. The CDR3 nucleotides are TGCGCCAGCAGCCAACAGGGTCGCTACGAGCAGTACTTC. Its translation is CASSQQGRYEQYF.

Worth noting for this clonotype: Being one base from a much bigger clone, this may be a read error. The rearrangement links TRBV5-1 to TRBJ2-1; 7 bases align to TRBD2. CDR1 and CDR2 from the germline V gene are SGHRS and YFSETQ. The V segment lost 1 base and the J segment 10 bases; nucleotides outside the gene matches: 5. This CDR3 comprises 13 residues. The CDR3 loop is CASSLMGDYEQFF. The CDR3 nucleotides are TGCGCCAGCAGCTTGATGGGGGACTACGAGCAGTTCTTC.

At least ten counts were recorded for this clonotype. This chain connects TRBV5-1 to TRBJ2-5; no clear D. Germline CDR1 SGHRS, CDR2 YFSETQ. Trimming pared 4 bases from V and 2 bases from J, leaving 12 bases between. This CDR3 comprises 14 residues. The CDR3 here is CASSTRRRQETQYF. The CDR3 DNA is TGCGCCAGCAGCACCCGACGGAGACAAGAGACCCAGTACTTC.

The rearrangement uses TRBV6-2 or TRBV6-3 and TRBJ2-1, with TRBD2 matching over 7 bases. This CDR3 region has 15 residues. Trimming removed 7 bases from V and 4 bases from J; junction bases left unmatched: 10. Looked up from germline, CDR1 is MNHEY and CDR2 is SVGEGT. CDR3 nucleotides: TGTGCCAGCATTCGAGCGGGAACAGCGTACAATGAGCAGTTCTTC. Encoded protein: CASIRAGTAYNEQFF.

This clonotype has ten or more counts. This sequence joins TRBV7-3 and TRBJ2-1, with D tentatively TRBD1 (6 bases). The V end lost 1 base, the J end lost 10 bases, and 17 bases lay between the germline ends. The CDR3 is made up of 15 amino acids. In germline, CDR1 is SGHTA, CDR2 FQGTGA. The CDR3, as DNA: TGTGCCAGCAGCTTAAGTTCCCAACAGGGATCAGAGCAGTTCTTC. This translates into CASSLSSQQGSEQFF.

This clonotype was seen ten or more times. The chain has TRBV21-1 and TRBJ2-1. TRBV21-1 is deemed a pseudogene. The CDR3 runs 16 residues. CDR3 coding DNA: TGTGCCAGCAGCAAAGTTCGTAGGAACTCCTACAATGAGCAGTTCTTC. Its translation: CASSKVRRNSYNEQFF.